This T cell receptor (beta chain) was identified in a study of blood T cell repertoires in COVID-19. Study details: The cDNA or gDNA used as material had been derived from T cells, B-cell-depleted T cells, or PBMCs.

Recovered status in Cohort 3 required two negative PCRs, clearance, or symptom resolution. This CDR3 has 13 residues. Germline lookup yields CDR1 SNHLY and CDR2 FYNNEI. V shed 2 bases and J shed 4 bases, with 5 bases lying between them. The table came from immunoSEQ multiplex PCR; TCRdb's copy has only in-frame clones and leaves some out. The sample shows some 500,000 clones, roughly 90% of them seen only once. The gene calls are TRBV2 and TRBJ2-2; D unclear. Sequencing was carried out using PBMCs or T cells enriched from blood (not recorded which). This clonotype was obtained from a woman between 35 and 50 years old who had recovered from COVID-19. The CDR3 loop is CASSEQSTGELFF. The CDR3, as DNA: TGTGCCAGCAGTGAACAGTCCACCGGGGAGCTGTTTTTT. Looking up the rest from reference TRBV2 and TRBJ2-2 gives the full variable domain: EPEVTQTPSHQVTQMGQEVILRCVPISNHLYFYWYRQILGQKVEFLVSFYNNEISEKSEIFDDQFSVERPDGSNFTLKIRSTKLEDSAMYFCASSEQSTGELFFGEGSRLTVL.